The clone carrying this TCR beta chain occurred many times. The V and J ends lost 7 bases and 1 base respectively, with 10 bases between them. This CDR3 has 13 amino acids. The germline CDR1 and CDR2 sequences are SGHVS and FNYEAQ. The sample originates from a study of patients and donors after allogeneic stem cell transplantation. Each CDR3 protein gets one entry after TCRdb re-called the RT-PCR reads with MiXCR. Of just under 20,000 distinct CDR3 sequences listed, 4.9% were seen once; the top ten hold around 42%. This TCR derives from a human donor who was either an allogeneic HSCT recipient or a stem cell or donor lymphocyte infusion donor (not recorded which). It is not recorded whose cells these are; they may come from a transplant donor. The specimen sequenced was blood, either unsorted or a sorted T cell fraction (not recorded which). The chain recombines TRBV7-6 with TRBJ2-5; D ambiguous. The CDR3 DNA sequence: TGTGCCAGCAACAGAGGACCCCAAGAGACCCAGTACTTC. Its translation: CASNRGPQETQYF.